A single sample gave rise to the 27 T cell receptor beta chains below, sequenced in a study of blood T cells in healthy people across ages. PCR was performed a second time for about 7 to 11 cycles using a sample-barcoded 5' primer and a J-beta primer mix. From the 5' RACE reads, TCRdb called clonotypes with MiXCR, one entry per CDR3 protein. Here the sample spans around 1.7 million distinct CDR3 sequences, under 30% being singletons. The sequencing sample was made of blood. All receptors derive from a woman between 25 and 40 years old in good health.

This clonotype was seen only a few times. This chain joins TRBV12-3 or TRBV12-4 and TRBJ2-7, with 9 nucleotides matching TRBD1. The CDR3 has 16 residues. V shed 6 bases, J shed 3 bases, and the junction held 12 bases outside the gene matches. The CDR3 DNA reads TGTGCCAGCAGCCCCTATAAGCTGACAGGGGGCTACGAGCAGTACTTC. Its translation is CASSPYKLTGGYEQYF.

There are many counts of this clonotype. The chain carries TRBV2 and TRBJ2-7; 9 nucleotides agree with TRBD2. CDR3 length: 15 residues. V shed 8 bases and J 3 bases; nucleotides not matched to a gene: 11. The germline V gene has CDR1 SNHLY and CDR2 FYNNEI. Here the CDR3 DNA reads TGTGCCAGCGGCAAACTAGCGGGTTTGGGCTACGAGCAGTACTTC. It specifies CASGKLAGLGYEQYF.

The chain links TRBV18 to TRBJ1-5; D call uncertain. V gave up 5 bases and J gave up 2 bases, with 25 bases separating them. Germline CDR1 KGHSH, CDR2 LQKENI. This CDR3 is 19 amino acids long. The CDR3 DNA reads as TGTGCCAGCTCAGGGAAGTTGGCACACGCTGCAGAGGGCAATCAGCCCCAGCATTTT. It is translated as CASSGKLAHAAEGNQPQHF.

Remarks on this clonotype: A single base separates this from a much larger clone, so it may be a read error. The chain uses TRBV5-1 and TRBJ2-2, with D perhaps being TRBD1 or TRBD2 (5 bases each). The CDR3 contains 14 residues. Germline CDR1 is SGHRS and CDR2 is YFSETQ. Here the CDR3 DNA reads TGCGCCAGCAACTTGGGGGTGAACACCGGGGAGCTGTTTTTT. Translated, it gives CASNLGVNTGELFF.

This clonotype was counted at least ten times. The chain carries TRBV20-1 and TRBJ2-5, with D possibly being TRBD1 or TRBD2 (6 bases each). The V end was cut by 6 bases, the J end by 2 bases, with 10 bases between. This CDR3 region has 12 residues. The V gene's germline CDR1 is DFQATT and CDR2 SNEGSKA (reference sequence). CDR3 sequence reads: CSAGGWQETQYF. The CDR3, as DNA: TGCAGTGCGGGGGGCTGGCAAGAGACCCAGTACTTC.

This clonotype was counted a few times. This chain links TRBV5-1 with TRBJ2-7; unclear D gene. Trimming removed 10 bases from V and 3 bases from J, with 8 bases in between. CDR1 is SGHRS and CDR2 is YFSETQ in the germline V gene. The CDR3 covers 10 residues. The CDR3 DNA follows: TGCGCCGGAAAGTACTACGAGCAGTACTTC. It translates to CAGKYYEQYF.

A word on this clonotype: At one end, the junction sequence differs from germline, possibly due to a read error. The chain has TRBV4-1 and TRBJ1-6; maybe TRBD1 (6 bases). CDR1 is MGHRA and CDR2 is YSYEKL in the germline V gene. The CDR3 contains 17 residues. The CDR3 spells CAGSPFFLQVGGSPLHF. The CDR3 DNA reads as TGCGCCGGCAGCCCTTTTTTCTTACAGGTTGGGGGCTCACCCCTCCACTTT.

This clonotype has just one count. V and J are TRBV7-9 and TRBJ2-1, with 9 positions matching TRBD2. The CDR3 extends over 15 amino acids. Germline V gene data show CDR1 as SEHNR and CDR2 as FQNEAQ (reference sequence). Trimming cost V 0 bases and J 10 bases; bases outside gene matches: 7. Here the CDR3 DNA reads TGTGCCAGCAGCTTAGCTCGACTAGCGGTTCAGGAGCAGTTCTTC. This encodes CASSLARLAVQEQFF.

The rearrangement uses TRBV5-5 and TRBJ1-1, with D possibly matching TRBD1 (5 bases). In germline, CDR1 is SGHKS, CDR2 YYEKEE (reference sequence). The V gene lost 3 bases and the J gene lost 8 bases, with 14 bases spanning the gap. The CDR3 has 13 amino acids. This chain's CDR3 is CASSYARGTEAFF. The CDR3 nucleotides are TGTGCCAGCAGCTACGCAAGGGGAACCGAAGCTTTCTTT.

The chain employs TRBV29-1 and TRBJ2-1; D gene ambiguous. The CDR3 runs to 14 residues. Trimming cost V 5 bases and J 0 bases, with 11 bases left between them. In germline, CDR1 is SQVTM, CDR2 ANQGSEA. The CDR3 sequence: CSVSVGSSYNEQFF. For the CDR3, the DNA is TGCAGCGTTTCGGTGGGCAGCTCCTACAATGAGCAGTTCTTC.

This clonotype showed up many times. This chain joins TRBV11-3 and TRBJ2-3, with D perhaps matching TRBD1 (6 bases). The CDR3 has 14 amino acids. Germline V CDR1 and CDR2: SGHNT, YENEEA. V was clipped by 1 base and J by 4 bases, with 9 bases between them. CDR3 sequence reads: CASSLGGGPDTQYF. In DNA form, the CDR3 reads TGTGCCAGCAGCTTAGGTGGGGGCCCAGATACGCAGTATTTT.

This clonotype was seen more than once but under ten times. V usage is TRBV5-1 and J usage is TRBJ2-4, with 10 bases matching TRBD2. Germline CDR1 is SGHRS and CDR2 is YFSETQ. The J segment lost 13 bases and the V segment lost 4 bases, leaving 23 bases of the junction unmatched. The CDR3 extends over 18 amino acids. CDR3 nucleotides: TGCGCCAGCAGCCAAACCACTCCGGGACTAGCGATTTACAATGAGCAGTACTTC. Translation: CASSQTTPGLAIYNEQYF.

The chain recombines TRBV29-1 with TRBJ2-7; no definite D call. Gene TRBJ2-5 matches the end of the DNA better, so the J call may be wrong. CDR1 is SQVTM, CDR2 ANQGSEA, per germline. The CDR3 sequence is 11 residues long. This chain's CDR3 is CSVSWEETQYF. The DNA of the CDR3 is TGCAGCGTGAGTTGGGAAGAGACCCAGTACTTC.

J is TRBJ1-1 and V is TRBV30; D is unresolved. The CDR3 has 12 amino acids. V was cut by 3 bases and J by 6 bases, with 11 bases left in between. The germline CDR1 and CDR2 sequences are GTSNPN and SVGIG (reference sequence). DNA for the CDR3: TGTGCCTGGAGCCTCGAGAAGGCTGAAGCTTTCTTT. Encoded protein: CAWSLEKAEAFF.

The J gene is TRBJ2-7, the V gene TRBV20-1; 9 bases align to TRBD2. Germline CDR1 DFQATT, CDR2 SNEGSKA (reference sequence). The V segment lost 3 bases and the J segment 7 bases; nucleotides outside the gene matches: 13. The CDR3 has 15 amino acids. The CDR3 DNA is TGCAGTGCTAGGTCAGAGCGGGGGGCCTACAATGAGCAGTACTTC. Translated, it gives CSARSERGAYNEQYF.

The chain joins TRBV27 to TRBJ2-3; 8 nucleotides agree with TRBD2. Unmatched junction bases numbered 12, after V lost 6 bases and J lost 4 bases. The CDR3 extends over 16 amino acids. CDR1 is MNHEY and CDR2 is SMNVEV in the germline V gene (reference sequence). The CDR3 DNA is TGTGCCAGCAGCCGGCAAGCGGGAGAGATCCCAGATACGCAGTATTTT. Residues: CASSRQAGEIPDTQYF.

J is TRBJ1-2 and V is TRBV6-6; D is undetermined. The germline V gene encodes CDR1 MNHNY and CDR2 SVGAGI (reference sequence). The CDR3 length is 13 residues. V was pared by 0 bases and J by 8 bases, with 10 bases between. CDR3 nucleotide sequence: TGTGCCAGCAGTTACTCGGTATCCGGCGGCTACACCTTC. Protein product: CASSYSVSGGYTF.

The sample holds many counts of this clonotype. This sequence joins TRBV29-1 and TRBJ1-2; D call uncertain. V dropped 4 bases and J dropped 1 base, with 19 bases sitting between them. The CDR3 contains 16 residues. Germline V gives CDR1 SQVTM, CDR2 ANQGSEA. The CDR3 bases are TGCAGCGTTGTCGCCTTGTACAGCGATATTAACTATGGCTACACCTTC. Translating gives CSVVALYSDINYGYTF. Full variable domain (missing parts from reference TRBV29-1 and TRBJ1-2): SAVISQKPSRDICQRGTSLTIQCQVDSQVTMMFWYRQQPGQSLTLIATANQGSEATYESGFVIDKFPISRPNLTFSTLTVSNMSPEDSSIYLCSVVALYSDINYGYTFGSGTRLTVV.

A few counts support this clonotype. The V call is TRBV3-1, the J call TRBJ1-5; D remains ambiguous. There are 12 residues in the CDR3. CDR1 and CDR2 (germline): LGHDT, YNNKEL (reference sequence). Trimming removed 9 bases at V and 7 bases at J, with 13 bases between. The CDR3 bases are TGTGCCAGTTCCGGAGGTCGACAGCCCCAGCATTTT. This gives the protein CASSGGRQPQHF.

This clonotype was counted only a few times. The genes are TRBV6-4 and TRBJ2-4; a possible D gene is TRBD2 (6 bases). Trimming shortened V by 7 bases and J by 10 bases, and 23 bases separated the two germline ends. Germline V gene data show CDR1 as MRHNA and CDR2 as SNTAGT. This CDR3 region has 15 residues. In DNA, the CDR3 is TGTGCCAGCATGGGCAGGGAGGAGACCGTAAGAATTCAGTACTTC. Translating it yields CASMGREETVRIQYF.

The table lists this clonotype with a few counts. CDR3 protein: CASSLSGGPTDTQYF. Here the CDR3 DNA reads TGTGCCAGCAGTTTATCGGGAGGGCCAACAGATACGCAGTATTTT. The V gene is TRBV12-3 or TRBV12-4, the J gene TRBJ2-3, with 8 positions matching TRBD2. With 2 bases clipped from V and 3 bases from J, the junction kept 4 bases outside the gene matches. The CDR3 has 15 residues.

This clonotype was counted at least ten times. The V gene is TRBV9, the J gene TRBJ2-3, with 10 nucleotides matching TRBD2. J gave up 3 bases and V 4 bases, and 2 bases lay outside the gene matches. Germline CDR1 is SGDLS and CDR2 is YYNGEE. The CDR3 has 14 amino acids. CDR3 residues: CASSPSGRTDTQYF. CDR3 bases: TGTGCCAGCAGCCCTAGCGGGAGAACAGATACGCAGTATTTT.

The CDR3 DNA follows: TGCAGTGCTAGAGTGGCTAGCGGGATATCAGATACGCAGTATTTT. It specifies CSARVASGISDTQYF. The V call is TRBV20-1, the J call TRBJ2-3, with 9 bases that match TRBD2. Germline assignment: CDR1 DFQATT and CDR2 SNEGSKA (reference sequence). The V and J ends lost 1 base and 4 bases, in that order; junction bases with no gene match: 6. The CDR3 length is 15 residues.

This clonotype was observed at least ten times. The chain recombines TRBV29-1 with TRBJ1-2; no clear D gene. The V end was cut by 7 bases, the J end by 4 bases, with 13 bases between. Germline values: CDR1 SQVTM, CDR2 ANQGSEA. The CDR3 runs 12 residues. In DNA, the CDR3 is TGCAGCGCCTCAGACGAGCGCTATGGCTACACCTTC. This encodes CSASDERYGYTF.

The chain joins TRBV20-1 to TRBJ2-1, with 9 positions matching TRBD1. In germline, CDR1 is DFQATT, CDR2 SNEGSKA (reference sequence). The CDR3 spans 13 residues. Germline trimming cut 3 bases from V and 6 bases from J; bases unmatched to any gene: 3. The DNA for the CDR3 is TGCAGTGCTAGGGACAGGGGTCCCAATGAGCAGTTCTTC. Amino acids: CSARDRGPNEQFF.

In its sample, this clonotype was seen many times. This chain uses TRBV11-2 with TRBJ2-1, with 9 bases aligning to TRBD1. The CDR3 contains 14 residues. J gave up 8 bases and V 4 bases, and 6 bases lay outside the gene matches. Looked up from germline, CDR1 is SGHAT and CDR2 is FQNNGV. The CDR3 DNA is TGTGCCAGCAGCTCCCGACAGGGGGTAGATGAGCAGTTCTTC. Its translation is CASSSRQGVDEQFF.

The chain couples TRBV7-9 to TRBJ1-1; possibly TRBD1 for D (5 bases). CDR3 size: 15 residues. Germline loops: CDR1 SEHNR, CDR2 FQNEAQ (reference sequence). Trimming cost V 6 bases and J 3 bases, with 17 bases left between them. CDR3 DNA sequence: TGTGCCAGCAGAACTCGCGGTGGGGGTGACACTGAAGCTTTCTTT. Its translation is CASRTRGGGDTEAFF.